This T cell receptor beta chain comes out of a study of CD8+ T cells in alopecia areata. Reverse transcription of extracted RNA yielded cDNA, which provided the sequencing template. Assay used: immunoSEQ multiplex PCR; TCRdb lists only in-frame clones, some missing. The sample holds 200,000 or so clones; about 40% are singletons and the top ten take approximately 2.4%. The sample's treatment: oral pan-JAK inhibitor, 5-10 mg twice daily. General study results and limits: Normal scalp showed lower clonality than lesional scalp, especially alopecia totalis/universalis.

Note on this clone: Its specificity is unknown.

Germline V lookup: CDR1 ENHRY, CDR2 SYGVKD. The length of the CDR3 is 14 residues. The ends were cut back, 5 bases at V and 1 base at J, with 11 bases in the middle. The rearrangement uses TRBV10-3 and TRBJ2-5; D could derive from TRBD1 or TRBD2 (5 bases each). Sequences were derived from CD4+ T cells sorted from blood, sampled at approximately week 37, from a patient treated with tofacitinib. The sequence was collected from a human donor with alopecia areata. The CDR3 region is CAISPGAPQETQYF. Written as DNA, the CDR3 is TGTGCCATCAGTCCCGGGGCCCCCCAAGAGACCCAGTACTTC.